These 25 T cell receptor beta chains were sequenced from one sample in a study of molecular identifiers for immune sequencing clone quantification. TCRdb re-called the PCR reads with MiXCR, one entry per CDR3 protein. The sample includes some 580,000 distinct CDR3 sequences, roughly 27% of them seen just once. Material for sequencing was naive CD8+ T cells from blood, with Jurkat cell RNA spiked in. Specified subset: FACS-sorted CD8+CD4-CCR7+CD45RA+ naive T cells. The receptors derive from a human donor in good health. Some libraries in this study had Jurkat cell RNA spiked in.

Points on this clonotype: Just one base apart from a much larger clone, this may be a read error. J is TRBJ1-4 and V is TRBV29-1, with D maybe TRBD1 (6 bases). Germline CDR1 reads SQVTM; CDR2 reads ANQGSEA. V lost 4 bases, J lost 5 bases, and 20 bases lay in between. The CDR3 sequence is 16 residues long. Written as DNA, the CDR3 is TGCAGCGTTGTGGGCTGGGGGGCGGGCCAAAATGAAAAACTGTTTTTT. Protein product: CSVVGWGAGQNEKLFF.

This clonotype turned up a few times. The chain has TRBV6-2 or TRBV6-3 and TRBJ1-5; D ambiguous. The CDR3 has 13 residues. Trimming cost V 2 bases and J 7 bases, with 9 bases left between them. Germline V gives CDR1 MNHEY, CDR2 SVGEGT. The CDR3 sequence: CASSYGVAQPQHF. CDR3 nucleotides: TGTGCCAGCAGTTACGGGGTAGCCCAGCCCCAGCATTTT.

For this clonotype: A much larger clone is a single base away; this may be a read error. The chain couples TRBV15 to TRBJ1-1, with 10 positions matching TRBD1. Germline values: CDR1 LNHNV, CDR2 YYDKDF (reference sequence). This CDR3 is built from 17 residues. The trim removed 0 bases at V and 7 bases at J, leaving 11 bases unmatched. The CDR3 spells CATSRDRVTGGVLEAFF. CDR3 nucleotide sequence: TGTGCCACCAGCAGAGATCGGGTGACAGGGGGCGTTCTTGAAGCTTTCTTT.

In the case of this clonotype: This may be a read error, as it is one base from a much larger clone. The gene calls are TRBV6-5 and TRBJ1-4, with a weak D call TRBD1 (5 bases). Germline CDR1 is MNHEY and CDR2 is SVGAGI. The CDR3 length is 15 residues. The CDR3 coding sequence is TGTGCCAGCAGTGCCGACAGCCTACAAAATGAAAAACCGTTTTTT. Translated: CASSADSLQNEKPFF.

This clonotype was counted only a few times. This chain links TRBV7-3 with TRBJ2-3, with D perhaps matching TRBD1 (6 bases). Trimming removed 5 bases at V and 5 bases at J, with 26 bases between. The CDR3 covers 18 residues. Germline loops: CDR1 SGHTA, CDR2 FQGTGA. CDR3 sequence: CASSLPPEGGHAVDTQYF. In DNA form, the CDR3 reads TGTGCCAGCAGCCTTCCTCCTGAAGGGGGACATGCTGTAGATACGCAGTATTTT.

In this sample, this clonotype turned up a few times. V gene TRBV24-1 combines with J gene TRBJ2-2, with 13 bases aligning to TRBD2. Germline CDR1 KGHDR, CDR2 SFDVKD. CDR3 length equals 18 residues. The trim removed 2 bases at V and 5 bases at J, leaving 7 bases unmatched. For the CDR3, the DNA is TGTGCCACCAGTGATTCGCGGACTAGCGGGAGAAAGACCGGGGAGCTGTTTTTT. Translation gives CATSDSRTSGRKTGELFF.

The chain combines TRBV9 with TRBJ2-3, with a tentative D call TRBD2 (6 bases). Germline V gene data show CDR1 as SGDLS and CDR2 as YYNGEE. V was trimmed by 2 bases and J by 2 bases, leaving 12 bases between them. The CDR3 covers 15 residues. The CDR3 DNA is TGTGCCAGCAGCGTCGGGGGTACCCCCACAGATACGCAGTATTTT. Amino acid sequence: CASSVGGTPTDTQYF.

This clonotype turned up a few times. The gene calls are TRBV7-6 and TRBJ2-2; 9 bases fit TRBD2. Germline trimming cut 5 bases from V and 7 bases from J; bases unmatched to any gene: 17. The CDR3 runs to 18 residues. The germline CDR1 and CDR2 sequences are SGHVS and FNYEAQ. This chain's CDR3 is CASSPRPGLALLSGELFF. The CDR3 nucleotides are TGTGCCAGCAGCCCTCGCCCGGGACTAGCTCTTCTCAGCGGGGAGCTGTTTTTT.

This clonotype has a count of ten or more. V and J are TRBV27 and TRBJ1-6, with D possibly matching TRBD1 (6 bases). This CDR3 region has 15 residues. Trimming took 6 bases from V and 9 from J, leaving 18 bases between them. CDR1 MNHEY and CDR2 SMNVEV come from the germline V gene (reference sequence). CDR3 in DNA: TGTGCCAGCAGATCCGGACAGTCTATAGGTTCACCCCTCCACTTT. Protein: CASRSGQSIGSPLHF.

The chain combines TRBV12-3 or TRBV12-4 with TRBJ2-7, with 10 bases lining up with TRBD2. The CDR3 consists of 15 residues. V shed 5 bases and J 2 bases; nucleotides not matched to a gene: 6. CDR3 in amino acids: CASSMTSGLAYEQYF. The CDR3 nucleotides read TGTGCCAGCAGTATGACTAGCGGGTTGGCCTACGAGCAGTACTTC.

This clonotype showed up many times. The genes are TRBV28 and TRBJ1-5; possible D gene TRBD1, 5 bases. The CDR3 is made up of 14 amino acids. Trimming left V 4 bases short and J 1 base short, with 8 bases between. Germline V gene lookup returns CDR1 MDHEN and CDR2 SYDVKM. The CDR3, as DNA: TGTGCCAGCAGTTCCCGGGACAGCAATCAGCCCCAGCATTTT. Translation gives CASSSRDSNQPQHF.

There are a few counts of this clonotype. An end of the junction does not agree with germline; a read error may underlie this. V is TRBV28 and J is TRBJ2-3, with D possibly matching TRBD2 (5 bases). This CDR3 spans 16 amino acids. CDR1 MDHEN and CDR2 SYDVKM come from the germline V gene. The CDR3 nucleotides are TGTGCCGGCAGTTTCGCCTTCAGCGGAAGCACAGATACGCAGTATTTT. Translation gives CAGSFAFSGSTDTQYF.

A note on this clonotype: A read error may be the cause here, since a much bigger clone is one base away. The gene calls are TRBV20-1 and TRBJ1-1; D call uncertain. The CDR3 runs 13 residues. CDR1 DFQATT and CDR2 SNEGSKA come from the germline V gene (reference sequence). The CDR3 DNA follows: TGCAGTGCTAGTTATACGGGGAACACTGAAACTTTCTTT. The encoded protein is CSASYTGNTETFF.

There are many counts of this clonotype. The J gene is TRBJ2-7, the V gene TRBV28; D ambiguous. Germline V gene data show CDR1 as MDHEN and CDR2 as SYDVKM. The CDR3 consists of 14 residues. Deletions cut 3 bases from V and 3 bases from J, with 12 bases between. CDR3 sequence: CASSLGVRGYEQYF. The CDR3 DNA sequence: TGTGCCAGCAGTTTGGGTGTCAGAGGCTACGAGCAGTACTTC.

This clonotype was recorded at least ten times. The chain joins TRBV7-2 to TRBJ2-7, with D maybe TRBD1 (6 bases). The CDR3 is 14 residues long. V was pared by 5 bases and J by 3 bases, with 14 bases between. Germline V CDR1 and CDR2: SGHTA, FQGNSA. This CDR3 is CASSPRQAHYEQYF. The CDR3 region has the DNA TGTGCCAGCAGCCCAAGACAGGCCCACTACGAGCAGTACTTC.

This clonotype is a singleton in its sample. This may be a read error, as it is one base from a much larger clone. V gene TRBV6-5 combines with J gene TRBJ1-1, with D hard to call. V dropped 0 bases and J dropped 6 bases, with 11 bases sitting between them. Germline assignment: CDR1 MNHEY and CDR2 SVGAGI. The CDR3 runs 14 residues. Here the CDR3 reads CASSYSPFMAEAFF. The CDR3 coding sequence is TGTGCCAGCAGTTACTCTCCATTTATGGCTGAAGCTTTCTTT.

The V call is TRBV12-3 or TRBV12-4, the J call TRBJ2-7; 9 bases are shared with TRBD1. The CDR3 spans 13 residues. The trim removed 7 bases at V and 5 bases at J, leaving 6 bases unmatched. DNA for the CDR3: TGTGCCAGCACACACGGACAGGGGAACGAGCAGTACTTC. Protein sequence: CASTHGQGNEQYF.

This clonotype has at least ten counts. Here the CDR3 reads CASSVGGALETQYF. CDR3 DNA: TGTGCCAGCAGCGTAGGGGGGGCCTTGGAGACCCAGTACTTC. This chain joins TRBV9 and TRBJ2-5; perhaps D is TRBD1 or TRBD2 (6 bases each). CDR1 is SGDLS and CDR2 is YYNGEE in the germline V gene. V was shortened by 0 bases and J by 5 bases, with 11 bases between the two germline ends. CDR3 length equals 14 residues.

This clonotype has only a few counts. No DNA is shown, since the ends of the CDR3 on it are uncertain; the CDR3 is the one TCRdb lists. The chain uses TRBV21-1 and TRBJ1-3; TRBD1 is the table's D call and was not checked against the DNA. TRBV21-1 has pseudogene status. The CDR3 numbers 17 amino acids, ends counted. CDR3 in amino acids: CASSKAVGHGSGNTIYF.

CDR3 residues: CASTTSGAGELFF. For the CDR3, the DNA is TGTGCCAGCACGACTAGCGGCGCCGGGGAGCTGTTTTTT. The genes are TRBV2 and TRBJ2-2, with TRBD2 identical over 9 bases. The germline V gene has CDR1 SNHLY and CDR2 FYNNEI. V was clipped by 7 bases and J by 6 bases; unmatched bases: 3. CDR3 length: 13 residues. The variable domain in full, with the rest retrieved from reference TRBV2 and TRBJ2-2, is EPEVTQTPSHQVTQMGQEVILRCVPISNHLYFYWYRQILGQKVEFLVSFYNNEISEKSEIFDDQFSVERPDGSNFTLKIRSTKLEDSAMYFCASTTSGAGELFFGEGSRLTVL.

Turning to this clonotype: Possible read error: a much larger clone is one base away. This sequence joins TRBV4-3 and TRBJ2-3; unclear D gene. The CDR3 has 15 residues. Per germline, CDR1 LGHNA and CDR2 YSLEER. CDR3 loop: CACSQDERPTDTQYF. CDR3 DNA sequence: TGCGCCTGCAGCCAAGATGAAAGACCCACAGATACGCAGTATTTT.

This clonotype appeared many times. The V call is TRBV6-5, the J call TRBJ1-5; D perhaps matches TRBD1 (6 bases). Trimming stripped 5 bases from V and 3 bases from J, with 14 bases between. The V gene's germline CDR1 is MNHEY and CDR2 SVGAGI. This CDR3 has 15 amino acids. Written as DNA, the CDR3 is TGTGCCAGCAGTCCGATGACAGGTGTCAATCAGCCCCAGCATTTT. Its translation: CASSPMTGVNQPQHF.

Concerning this clonotype itself: One junction end disagrees with the germline gene, perhaps due to a read error. CDR3: CAISLQGSISPLHF. Written as DNA, the CDR3 is TGTGCCATCAGTCTACAGGGGAGTATTTCACCCCTCCACTTT. This chain joins TRBV28 and TRBJ1-6, with 7 bases fitting TRBD1. CDR1 and CDR2 (germline): MDHEN, SYDVKM. The length of the CDR3 is 14 residues.

This clonotype was seen a handful of times. The V call is TRBV19, the J call TRBJ2-1; D gene unclear. From germline, CDR1 is LNHDA and CDR2 SQIVND (reference sequence). This CDR3 region has 13 residues. With 2 bases removed from V and 6 bases from J, the gap between germline ends came to 8 bases. Written as DNA, the CDR3 is TGTGCCAGTAGTATAAAGGCCCCCAATGAGCAGTTCTTC. Encoded protein: CASSIKAPNEQFF.

V and J are TRBV2 and TRBJ2-5; 9 nucleotides line up with TRBD2. The CDR3 sequence is 16 residues long. The germline V gene has CDR1 SNHLY and CDR2 FYNNEI. V shed 1 base, J shed 0 bases, and the junction held 3 bases outside the gene matches. CDR3 DNA: TGTGCCAGCAGTGAAGAAAGCGGGGGGTACCAAGAGACCCAGTACTTC. It yields the protein CASSEESGGYQETQYF.